This is a list of T cell receptor beta chains from one sample in a study of STAT3 mutations in large granular lymphocyte leukemia. Assay used: immunoSEQ multiplex PCR; TCRdb lists only in-frame clones, some missing. The sample shows about 12,000 clones, approximately 80% of them seen only once. Sequencing input: peripheral blood mononuclear cells. The origin of the receptors is a man aged 60 to 75 with T-cell large granular lymphocyte leukemia. Some clones in this sample may be carry-over from other donors' samples. CDR3s include the opening cysteine and the closing phenylalanine or tryptophan. A D gene is named only where the DNA matches it firmly. Clone size, where shown, is once, few, many, or a class for clones that have expanded.

clone size	D gene	J gene	CDR3 length	V gene	CDR3 protein	CDR3 DNA
few	TRBD1	TRBJ2-3	18	TRBV19	CASSVPGTGLRSADTQYF	TGTGCCAGTAGTGTACCCGGGACAGGGCTTCGTAGCGCAGATACGCAGTATTTT
.	.	TRBJ2-3	15	TRBV10-3	CAIKVGFLFLDTQYF	TGTGCCATCAAGGTAGGATTTCTGTTTTTAGATACGCAGTATTTT
.	TRBD1	TRBJ2-7	17	TRBV25-1	CASSETGPDRSRYEQYF	TGTGCCAGCAGTGAAACAGGCCCGGACAGGTCCCGCTACGAGCAGTACTTC
.	TRBD1	TRBJ1-1	15	TRBV19	CASSPLGDRVTEAFF	TGTGCCAGTAGTCCATTGGGGGACAGGGTCACTGAAGCTTTCTTT
.	.	TRBJ2-1	15	TRBV5-4	CASSFGGEQSNEQFF	TGTGCCAGCAGCTTCGGGGGAGAACAATCCAATGAGCAGTTCTTC
.	.	TRBJ2-1	12	TRBV18	CASSPTSGEQFF	TGTGCCAGCTCACCTACTAGTGGTGAGCAGTTCTTC
.	TRBD1	TRBJ2-1	15	TRBV14	CASSPGTGIDNEQFF	TGTGCCAGCAGCCCCGGGACAGGGATAGACAATGAGCAGTTCTTC
.	.	TRBJ2-5	11	TRBV27	CASSTQGAQYF	TGTGCCAGCAGTACTCAGGGTGCCCAGTACTTC
.	.	TRBJ2-7	14	TRBV5-1	CASSLGDSSYEQYF	TGCGCCAGCAGCTTGGGAGACTCATCCTACGAGCAGTACTTC
.	TRBD2	TRBJ2-2	16	TRBV7-2	CASSLSSSGTPGELFF	TGTGCCAGCAGCTTATCTTCTAGCGGGACCCCCGGGGAGCTGTTTTTT
.	.	TRBJ2-7	14	TRBV7-6	CASSWDIPSYEQYF	TGTGCCAGCAGCTGGGACATACCCTCCTACGAGCAGTACTTC
once	.	TRBJ1-2	13	TRBV29-1	CSAHSAGAYGYTF	TGCAGCGCCCACTCGGCAGGGGCCTATGGCTACACCTTC
.	.	TRBJ1-2	13	TRBV11-2	CASSLVDQDGYTF	TGTGCCAGCAGCTTAGTAGATCAGGATGGCTACACCTTC
.	.	TRBJ2-7	17	TRBV7-8	CASSNLGGGSDIYEQYF	TGTGCCAGCAGCAACCTTGGGGGTGGAAGCGACATCTACGAGCAGTACTTC
.	TRBD1	TRBJ2-7	11	TRBV20-1	CSARDRLEQYF	TGCAGTGCTAGGGACAGGCTAGAGCAGTACTTC
.	.	TRBJ2-1	12	TRBV7-9	CASSRLYNEQFF	TGTGCCAGCAGCCGACTCTACAATGAGCAGTTCTTC
.	.	TRBJ1-5	13	TRBV18	CASSPTSNQPQHF	TGTGCCAGCTCACCTACGAGCAATCAGCCCCAGCATTTT
few	TRBD2	TRBJ2-2	15	TRBV28	CASRPTSGNTGELFF	TGTGCCAGCAGGCCGACTAGCGGGAACACCGGGGAGCTGTTTTTT
.	.	TRBJ2-7	13	TRBV28	CASSQTTGYEQYF	TGTGCCAGCAGTCAGACCACCGGCTACGAGCAGTACTTC
.	.	TRBJ1-1	13	TRBV5-6	CASSPDRQVEAFF	TGTGCCAGCAGCCCAGACCGACAAGTTGAAGCTTTCTTT
few	.	TRBJ1-3	15	TRBV19	CASSIGHNSGNTIYF	TGTGCCAGTAGTATCGGACATAACTCTGGAAACACCATATATTTT
.	TRBD1	TRBJ2-7	14	TRBV10-3	CAISGDRSGYEQYF	TGTGCCATCAGTGGGGACAGGTCAGGCTACGAGCAGTACTTC
once	.	TRBJ2-7	14	TRBV11-2	CASSLEAVSYEQYF	TGTGCCAGCAGCTTAGAAGCGGTATCCTACGAGCAGTACTTC
.	TRBD1	TRBJ1-1	15	TRBV5-6	CASSLRPGGRTEAFF	TGTGCCAGCAGCCTACGCCCAGGGGGCCGGACTGAAGCTTTCTTT
.	.	TRBJ2-7	12	TRBV6-6	CASSWGSEEQYF	TGTGCCAGCAGTTGGGGATCCGAAGAGCAGTACTTC
.	TRBD1	TRBJ2-7	13	TRBV6-6	CATSGGVVSEQYF	TGTGCCACCTCAGGGGGCGTGGTATCCGAGCAGTACTTC
.	.	TRBJ1-1	12	TRBV7-2	CASRKQGTEAFF	TGTGCCAGCAGAAAACAGGGAACTGAAGCTTTCTTT
.	.	TRBJ2-6	15	TRBV5-1	CASSLADAGANVLTF	TGCGCCAGCAGCTTGGCAGATGCTGGGGCCAACGTCCTGACTTTC
.	TRBD1	TRBJ1-2	13	TRBV11-2	CASSQGQGNGYTF	TGTGCCAGCAGCCAGGGACAGGGGAATGGCTACACCTTC
.	TRBD2	TRBJ2-3	14	TRBV5-4	CASRSGNGPDTQYF	TGTGCCAGCAGGAGCGGGAATGGCCCAGATACGCAGTATTTT
few	.	TRBJ2-7	13	TRBV2	CASSDGGSYEQYF	TGTGCCAGCAGTGATGGGGGCTCCTACGAGCAGTACTTC
.	TRBD2	TRBJ2-3	16	TRBV5-4	CASSPSSGREKDTQYF	TGTGCCAGCAGCCCTTCTAGCGGGAGGGAAAAAGATACGCAGTATTTT
once	.	TRBJ2-1	12	TRBV19	CASSIGYNEQFF	TGTGCCAGTAGTATAGGGTACAATGAGCAGTTCTTC
.	TRBD2	TRBJ2-1	15	TRBV6-5	CASSLGGGSVDEQFF	TGTGCCAGCAGCTTAGGAGGCGGGAGTGTTGATGAGCAGTTCTTC
.	.	TRBJ2-3	13	TRBV6-1	CASSDQRGDTQYF	TGTGCCAGCAGTGACCAACGAGGAGATACGCAGTATTTT
.	.	TRBJ2-7	14	TRBV30	CAWSRINRVDEQYF	TGTGCCTGGAGTCGAATAAACAGGGTGGACGAGCAGTACTTC
.	.	TRBJ2-1	13	TRBV30	CAWSAESHNEQFF	TGTGCCTGGAGTGCGGAGAGTCACAATGAGCAGTTCTTC
.	.	TRBJ1-1	14	TRBV19	CASSLGQTNTEAFF	TGTGCCAGTAGTTTGGGACAAACGAACACTGAAGCTTTCTTT
.	.	TRBJ1-5	16	TRBV1	CTSSQEDRVSNQPQHF	TGCACCAGCAGCCAAGAGGACAGGGTAAGCAATCAGCCCCAGCATTTT
.	TRBD1	TRBJ1-1	17	TRBV4-2	CASSQDGRQGVIPEAFF	TGTGCCAGCAGCCAAGATGGGAGACAGGGTGTAATCCCTGAAGCTTTCTTT